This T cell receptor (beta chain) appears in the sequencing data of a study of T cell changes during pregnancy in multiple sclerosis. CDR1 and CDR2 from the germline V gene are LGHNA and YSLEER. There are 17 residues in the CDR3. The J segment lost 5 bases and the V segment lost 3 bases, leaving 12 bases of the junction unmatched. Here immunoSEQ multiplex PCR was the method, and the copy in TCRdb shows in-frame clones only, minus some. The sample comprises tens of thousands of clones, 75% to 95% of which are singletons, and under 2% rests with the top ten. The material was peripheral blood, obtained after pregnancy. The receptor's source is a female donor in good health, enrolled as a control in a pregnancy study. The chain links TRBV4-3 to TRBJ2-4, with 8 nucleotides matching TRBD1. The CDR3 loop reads CASSQSTGGFGENIQYF. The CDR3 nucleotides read TGCGCCAGCAGCCAGAGCACAGGGGGTTTTGGGGAAAACATTCAGTACTTC.